Shown below are 5 T cell receptor beta chains from a single sample sequenced in a study of T-cell memory formation after mild COVID-19. A single record per CDR3 protein comes from TCRdb applying MiXCR to the 5' RACE reads. The sample gives fewer than 400,000 distinct CDR3 sequences, 10% to 15% of which show up once; over 20% is in the top ten. The sequenced sample was PBMCs or a T cell subset sorted from them (not recorded which). The receptors here all came from a man aged 18 to 29 who had mild COVID-19 (a few samples of this study predate the infection). Cell type and time point are not known.

J is TRBJ1-3 and V is TRBV5-1; D is unresolved. CDR1 and CDR2 (germline): SGHRS, YFSETQ. V was shortened by 8 bases and J by 0 bases, with 9 bases between the two germline ends. The CDR3 spans 13 residues. In DNA, the CDR3 is TGCGCCAGTTCGGTGAACTCTGGAAACACCATATATTTT. This gives the protein CASSVNSGNTIYF.

This chain joins TRBV10-3 and TRBJ1-5; D unresolved. V lost 8 bases to trimming and J lost 1 base, with 12 bases between them. This CDR3 is built from 14 residues. CDR1 is ENHRY and CDR2 is SYGVKD in the germline V gene. The CDR3 DNA is TGTGCCATCTCAGAGGTTCGCAGCAATCAGCCCCAGCATTTT. Encoded protein: CAISEVRSNQPQHF.

This clonotype was detected a few times. The J gene is TRBJ2-7, the V gene TRBV5-6; 8 bases align to TRBD2. This CDR3 is 14 amino acids long. Germline CDR1 and CDR2: SGHDT and YYEEEE. Losses at the gene ends were 0 bases for V and 7 bases for J; bases not matched to a gene: 6. CDR3 sequence (DNA): TGTGCCAGCAGCTTGGACGGGGGGGTACAAGAGCAGTACTTC. This codes for CASSLDGGVQEQYF.

The chain carries TRBV20-1 and TRBJ2-7, with TRBD2 as a possible D gene (5 bases). V was trimmed by 6 bases and J by 0 bases, leaving 9 bases between them. The CDR3 sequence is 12 residues long. Germline CDR1 is DFQATT and CDR2 is SNEGSKA (reference sequence). The CDR3 DNA sequence: TGCAGTGCCAAGGACTTCTCCTACGAGCAGTACTTC. This codes for CSAKDFSYEQYF.

There are a few counts of this clonotype. V and J are TRBV5-1 and TRBJ2-2, with D maybe TRBD2 (6 bases). The V end was cut by 1 base, the J end by 6 bases, with 13 bases between. Per the germline V gene, CDR1 is SGHRS and CDR2 is YFSETQ. CDR3 length equals 15 residues. The CDR3 region has the DNA TGCGCCAGCAGCTTGACGACTAGTTTCGCCGGGGAGCTGTTTTTT. Protein product: CASSLTTSFAGELFF.